This T cell receptor beta chain was identified in a study of cytomegalovirus exposure and HLA in healthy donors. General study findings and limits: Investigators reported fewer than 200 TCR beta chains as tied to cytomegalovirus. The presence/absence work took it that sequencing depth was about the same across donors. Later analysis indicated greater clonal expansion among HLA-associated TCR beta chains than among equally common other chains.

The V end lost 0 bases, the J end lost 6 bases, and 8 bases lay between the germline ends. Germline CDR1 LNHNV, CDR2 YYDKDF (reference sequence). The CDR3 consists of 13 residues. This clone was detected once. Its antigen is not identified. The study ran its PCR with 60 Vbeta and 13 Jbeta primers. Produced via immunoSEQ multiplex PCR; TCRdb's table is partial and in-frame only. The table lists some 120,000 clones, 83% of them singletons. This TCR came from a woman in her forties in good health and CMV-seropositive. Sequencing was done on a sample of PBMCs. J is TRBJ1-2 and V is TRBV15; a possible D gene is TRBD1 (5 bases). DNA of the CDR3: TGTGCCACCAGCAGAGAGGCGACAGATGGCTACACCTTC. Its protein product is CATSREATDGYTF.